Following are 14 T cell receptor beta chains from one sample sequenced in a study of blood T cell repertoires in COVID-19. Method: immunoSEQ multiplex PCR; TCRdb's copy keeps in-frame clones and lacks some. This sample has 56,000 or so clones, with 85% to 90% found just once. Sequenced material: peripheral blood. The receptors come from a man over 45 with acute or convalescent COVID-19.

The CDR3 reads CASSLRDYKREIYNEQFF. The CDR3 region has the DNA TGCGCCAGCAGCTTGCGGGACTATAAGAGGGAGATATACAATGAGCAGTTCTTC. The gene calls are TRBV5-1 and TRBJ2-1, with 7 bases identical to TRBD2. CDR1 is SGHRS and CDR2 is YFSETQ in the germline V gene. After removal of 1 base from V and 4 bases from J, the junction contained 14 bases not matched to a gene. The CDR3 is 18 residues long.

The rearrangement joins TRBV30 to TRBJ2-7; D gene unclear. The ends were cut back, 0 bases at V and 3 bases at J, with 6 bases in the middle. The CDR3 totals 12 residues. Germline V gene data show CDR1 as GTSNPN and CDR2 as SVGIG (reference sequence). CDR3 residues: CAWSVSRYEQYF. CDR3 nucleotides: TGTGCCTGGAGTGTCAGTCGCTACGAGCAGTACTTC.

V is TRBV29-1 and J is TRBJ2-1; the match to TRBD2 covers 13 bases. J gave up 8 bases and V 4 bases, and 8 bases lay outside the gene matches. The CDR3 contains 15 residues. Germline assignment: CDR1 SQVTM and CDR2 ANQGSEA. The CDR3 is CSVVTGGLAGYEQFF. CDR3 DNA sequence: TGCAGCGTTGTGACGGGGGGACTAGCGGGATATGAGCAGTTCTTC.

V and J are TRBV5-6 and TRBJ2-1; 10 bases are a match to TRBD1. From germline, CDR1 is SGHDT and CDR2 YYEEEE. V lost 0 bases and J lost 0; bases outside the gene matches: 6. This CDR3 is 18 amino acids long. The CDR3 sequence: CASSLARDRGFSYNEQFF. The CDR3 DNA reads TGTGCCAGCAGCTTGGCCCGGGACAGGGGTTTCTCCTACAATGAGCAGTTCTTC.

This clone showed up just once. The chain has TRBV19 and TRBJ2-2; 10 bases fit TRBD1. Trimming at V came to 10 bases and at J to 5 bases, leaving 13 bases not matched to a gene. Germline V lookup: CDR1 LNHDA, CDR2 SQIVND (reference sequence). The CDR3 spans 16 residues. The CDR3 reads CATNPGTGAVTGELFF. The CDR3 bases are TGTGCCACCAATCCCGGGACAGGGGCGGTAACCGGGGAGCTGTTTTTT.

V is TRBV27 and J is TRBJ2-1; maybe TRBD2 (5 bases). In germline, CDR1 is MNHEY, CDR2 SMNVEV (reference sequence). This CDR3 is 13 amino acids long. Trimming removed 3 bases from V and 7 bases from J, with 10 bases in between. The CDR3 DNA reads TGTGCCAGCAGTTTGAGAGGGCTTAATGAGCAGTTCTTC. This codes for CASSLRGLNEQFF.

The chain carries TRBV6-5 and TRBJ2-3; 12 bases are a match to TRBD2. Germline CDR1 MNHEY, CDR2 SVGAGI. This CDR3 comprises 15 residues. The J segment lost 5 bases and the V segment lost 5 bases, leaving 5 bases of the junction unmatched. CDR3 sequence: CASSLAGGLGDTQYF. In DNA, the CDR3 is TGTGCCAGCAGTCTAGCGGGGGGGCTAGGAGATACGCAGTATTTT.

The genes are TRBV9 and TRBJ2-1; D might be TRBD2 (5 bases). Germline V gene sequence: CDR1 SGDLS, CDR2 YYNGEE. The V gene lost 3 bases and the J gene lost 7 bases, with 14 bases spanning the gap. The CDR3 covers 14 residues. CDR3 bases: TGTGCCAGCAGCGCATACCTACTAGTTAATGAGCAGTTCTTC. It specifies CASSAYLLVNEQFF.

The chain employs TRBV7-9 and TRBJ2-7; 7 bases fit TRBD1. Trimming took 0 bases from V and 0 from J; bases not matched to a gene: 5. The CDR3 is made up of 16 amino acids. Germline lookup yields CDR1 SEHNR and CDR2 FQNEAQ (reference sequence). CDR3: CASSLAGTANSYEQYF. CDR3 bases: TGTGCCAGCAGCTTAGCCGGGACAGCCAACTCCTACGAGCAGTACTTC.

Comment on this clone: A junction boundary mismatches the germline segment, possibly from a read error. The CDR3 DNA reads as TGTGCCAGCAGCTTATCTTTTATGGACAGAATTAACTTC. This codes for CASSLSFMDRINF. The gene calls are TRBV7-2 and TRBJ2-5; D perhaps matches TRBD1 (6 bases). CDR1 is SGHTA, CDR2 FQGNSA, per germline. The CDR3 covers 13 residues.

The CDR3 region has the DNA TGTGCCAGCAGTTACTCGGGGGGAAGCTCCTACGAGCAGTACTTC. It specifies CASSYSGGSSYEQYF. The genes are TRBV6-5 and TRBJ2-7; D may be TRBD2 (6 bases). The V and J ends lost 0 bases and 0 bases respectively, with 9 bases between them. This CDR3 contains 15 residues. Germline CDR1 and CDR2: MNHEY and SVGAGI.

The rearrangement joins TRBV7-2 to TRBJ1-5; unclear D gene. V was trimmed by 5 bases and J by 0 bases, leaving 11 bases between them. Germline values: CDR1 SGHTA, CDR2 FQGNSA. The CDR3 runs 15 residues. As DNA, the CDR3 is TGTGCCAGCAGCCCCGGTGAGGCTAGCAATCAGCCCCAGCATTTT. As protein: CASSPGEASNQPQHF.

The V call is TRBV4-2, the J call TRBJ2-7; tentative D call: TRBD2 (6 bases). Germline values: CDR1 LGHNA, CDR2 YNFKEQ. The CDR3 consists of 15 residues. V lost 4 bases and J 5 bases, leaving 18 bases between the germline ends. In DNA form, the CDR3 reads TGTGCCAGCAGCCCGGGAGTGGTTGGATGGGACGAGCAGTACTTC. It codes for CASSPGVVGWDEQYF.

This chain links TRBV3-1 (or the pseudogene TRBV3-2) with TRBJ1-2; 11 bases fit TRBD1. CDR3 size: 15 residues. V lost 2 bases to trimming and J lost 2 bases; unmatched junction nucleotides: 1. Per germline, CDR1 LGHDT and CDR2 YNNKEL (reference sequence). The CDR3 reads CASSQRDRGNYGYTF. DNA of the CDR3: TGTGCCAGCAGCCAAAGGGACAGGGGGAACTATGGCTACACCTTC.